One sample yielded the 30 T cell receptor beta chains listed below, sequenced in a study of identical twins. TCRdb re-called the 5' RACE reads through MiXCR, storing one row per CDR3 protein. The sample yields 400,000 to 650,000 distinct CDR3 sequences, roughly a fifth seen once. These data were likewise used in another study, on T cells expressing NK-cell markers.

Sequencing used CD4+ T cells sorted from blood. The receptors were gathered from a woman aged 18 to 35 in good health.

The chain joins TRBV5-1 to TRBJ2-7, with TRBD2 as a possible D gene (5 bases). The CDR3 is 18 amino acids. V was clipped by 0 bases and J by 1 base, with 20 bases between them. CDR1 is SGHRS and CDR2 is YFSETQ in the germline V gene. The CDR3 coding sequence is TGCGCCAGCAGCTTGGCCTGGGGTAGCGAATACCTGTCCTACGAGCAGTACTTC. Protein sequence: CASSLAWGSEYLSYEQYF.

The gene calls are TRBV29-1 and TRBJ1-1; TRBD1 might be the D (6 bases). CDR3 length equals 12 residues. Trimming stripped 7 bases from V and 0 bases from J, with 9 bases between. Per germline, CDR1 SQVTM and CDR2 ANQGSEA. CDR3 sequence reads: CSGDRMNTEAFF. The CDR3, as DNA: TGCAGCGGAGACAGGATGAACACTGAAGCTTTCTTT.

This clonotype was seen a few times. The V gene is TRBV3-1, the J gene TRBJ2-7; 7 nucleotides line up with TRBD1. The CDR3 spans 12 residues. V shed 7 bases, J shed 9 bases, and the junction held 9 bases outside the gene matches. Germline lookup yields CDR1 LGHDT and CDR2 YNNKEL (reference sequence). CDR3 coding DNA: TGTGCCAGCAAGGGGGCAGGAACGGGGCAGTACTTC. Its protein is CASKGAGTGQYF.

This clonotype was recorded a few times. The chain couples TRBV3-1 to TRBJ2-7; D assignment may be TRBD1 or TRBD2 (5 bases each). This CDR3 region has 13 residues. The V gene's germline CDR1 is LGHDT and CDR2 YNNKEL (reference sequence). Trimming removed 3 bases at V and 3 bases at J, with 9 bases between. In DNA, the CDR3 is TGTGCCAGCAGCCACGGGACGGGCTACGAGCAGTACTTC. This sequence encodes CASSHGTGYEQYF.

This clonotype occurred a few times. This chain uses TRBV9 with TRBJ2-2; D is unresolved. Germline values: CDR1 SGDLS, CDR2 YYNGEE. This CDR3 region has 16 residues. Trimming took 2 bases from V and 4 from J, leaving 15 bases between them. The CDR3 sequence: CASSVGRSLATGELFF. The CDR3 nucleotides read TGTGCCAGCAGCGTGGGCAGGAGCCTGGCCACCGGGGAGCTGTTTTTT.

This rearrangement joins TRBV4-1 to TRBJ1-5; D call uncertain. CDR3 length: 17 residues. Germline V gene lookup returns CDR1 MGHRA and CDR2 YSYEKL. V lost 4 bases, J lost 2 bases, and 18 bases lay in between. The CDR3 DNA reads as TGCGCCAGCAGCCGCTTTTACGGACCCGGGGGCAATCAGCCCCAGCATTTT. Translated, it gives CASSRFYGPGGNQPQHF.

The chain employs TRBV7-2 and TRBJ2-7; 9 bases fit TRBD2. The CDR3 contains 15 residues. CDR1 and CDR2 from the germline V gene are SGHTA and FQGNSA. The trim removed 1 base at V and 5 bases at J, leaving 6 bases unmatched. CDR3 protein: CASSLVARGGDEQYF. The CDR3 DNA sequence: TGTGCCAGCAGCTTAGTTGCCCGCGGGGGGGACGAGCAGTACTTC.

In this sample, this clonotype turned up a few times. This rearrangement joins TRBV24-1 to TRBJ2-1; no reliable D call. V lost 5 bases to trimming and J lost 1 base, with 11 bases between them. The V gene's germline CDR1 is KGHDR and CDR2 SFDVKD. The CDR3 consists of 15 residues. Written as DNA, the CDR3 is TGTGCCACCAGTGTGGGCGGACCGTCCTACAATGAGCAGTTCTTC. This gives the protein CATSVGGPSYNEQFF.

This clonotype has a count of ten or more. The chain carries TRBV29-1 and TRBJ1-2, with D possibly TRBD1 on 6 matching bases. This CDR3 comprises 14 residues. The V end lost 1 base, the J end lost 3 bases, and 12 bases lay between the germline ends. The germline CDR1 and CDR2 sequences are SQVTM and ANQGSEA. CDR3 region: CSVEGGTPYYGYTF. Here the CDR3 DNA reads TGCAGCGTTGAAGGAGGGACACCGTACTATGGCTACACCTTC.

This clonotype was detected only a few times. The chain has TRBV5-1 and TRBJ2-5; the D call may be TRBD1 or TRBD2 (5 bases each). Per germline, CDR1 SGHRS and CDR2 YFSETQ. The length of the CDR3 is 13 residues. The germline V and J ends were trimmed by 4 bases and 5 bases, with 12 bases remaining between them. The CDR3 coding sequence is TGCGCCAGCAGCCTACCAGAGGGGGAGACCCAGTACTTC. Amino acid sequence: CASSLPEGETQYF.

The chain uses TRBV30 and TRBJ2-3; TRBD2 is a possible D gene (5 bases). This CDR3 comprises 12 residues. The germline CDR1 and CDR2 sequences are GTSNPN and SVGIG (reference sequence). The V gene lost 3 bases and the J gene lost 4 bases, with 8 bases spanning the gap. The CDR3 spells CAWSRGSDTQYF. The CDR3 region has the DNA TGTGCCTGGAGCCGGGGTTCAGATACGCAGTATTTT.

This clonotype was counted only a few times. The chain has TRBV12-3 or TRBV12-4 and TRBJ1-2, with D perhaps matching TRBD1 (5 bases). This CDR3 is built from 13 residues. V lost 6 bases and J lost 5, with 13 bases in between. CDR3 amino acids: CASRSRQSYGYTF. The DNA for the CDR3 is TGTGCCAGCAGATCACGACAGTCATATGGCTACACCTTC.

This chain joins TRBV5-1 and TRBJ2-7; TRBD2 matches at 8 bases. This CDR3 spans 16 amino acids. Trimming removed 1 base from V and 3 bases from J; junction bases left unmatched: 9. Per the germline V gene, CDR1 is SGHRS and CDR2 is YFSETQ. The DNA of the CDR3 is TGCGCCAGCAGCTTGATCCCTAGTGCGGGGGGCTACGAGCAGTACTTC. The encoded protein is CASSLIPSAGGYEQYF.

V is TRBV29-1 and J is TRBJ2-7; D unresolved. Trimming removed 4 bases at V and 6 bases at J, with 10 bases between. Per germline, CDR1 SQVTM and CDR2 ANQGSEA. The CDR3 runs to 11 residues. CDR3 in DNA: TGCAGCGTTGTTAGGTTGGGCGAGCAGTACTTC. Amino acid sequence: CSVVRLGEQYF.

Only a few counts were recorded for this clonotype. CDR3 residues: CASSRREDNEQFF. The CDR3 DNA follows: TGTGCCAGCAGCCGGCGGGAGGACAATGAGCAGTTCTTC. The genes are TRBV12-3 or TRBV12-4 and TRBJ2-1; the match to TRBD2 covers 8 bases. V shed 6 bases, J shed 5 bases, and the junction held 3 bases outside the gene matches. CDR3 size: 13 residues.

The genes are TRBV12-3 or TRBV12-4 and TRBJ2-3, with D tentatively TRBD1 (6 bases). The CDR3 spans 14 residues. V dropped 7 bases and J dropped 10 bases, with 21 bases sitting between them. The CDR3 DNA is TGTGCCAGCAAAGGGGGTGGCCAGGTTTTTGCGCAGTATTTT. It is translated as CASKGGGQVFAQYF.

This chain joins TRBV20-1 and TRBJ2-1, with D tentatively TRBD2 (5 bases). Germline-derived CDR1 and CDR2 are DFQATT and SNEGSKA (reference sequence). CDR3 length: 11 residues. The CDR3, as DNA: TGCAGCTGGAGGCAATACAATGAGCAGTTCTTC. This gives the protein CSWRQYNEQFF.

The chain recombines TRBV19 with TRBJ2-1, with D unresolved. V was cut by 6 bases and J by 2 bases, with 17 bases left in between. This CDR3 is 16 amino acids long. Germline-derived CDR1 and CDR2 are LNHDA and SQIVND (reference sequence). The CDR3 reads CASRSPRSRAYNEQFF. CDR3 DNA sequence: TGTGCCAGTAGAAGCCCCCGTAGCCGCGCCTACAATGAGCAGTTCTTC.

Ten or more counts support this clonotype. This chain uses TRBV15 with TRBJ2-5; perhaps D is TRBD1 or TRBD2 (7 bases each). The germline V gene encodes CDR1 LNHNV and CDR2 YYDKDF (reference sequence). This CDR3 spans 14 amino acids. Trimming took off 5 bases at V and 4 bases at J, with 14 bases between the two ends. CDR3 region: CATSGRGGAETQYF. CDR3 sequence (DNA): TGTGCCACCAGCGGCAGGGGGGGCGCAGAGACCCAGTACTTC.

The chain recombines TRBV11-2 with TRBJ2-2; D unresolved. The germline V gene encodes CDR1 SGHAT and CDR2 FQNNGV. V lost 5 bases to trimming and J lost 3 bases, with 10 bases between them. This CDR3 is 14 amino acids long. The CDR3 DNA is TGTGCCAGCAGCCCAAATAGGTACACCGGGGAGCTGTTTTTT. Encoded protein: CASSPNRYTGELFF. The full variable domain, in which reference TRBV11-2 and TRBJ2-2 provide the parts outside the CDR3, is EAGVAQSPRYKIIEKRQSVAFWCNPISGHATLYWYQQILGQGPKLLIQFQNNGVVDDSQLPKDRFSAERLKGVDSTLKIQPAKLEDSAVYLCASSPNRYTGELFFGEGSRLTVL.

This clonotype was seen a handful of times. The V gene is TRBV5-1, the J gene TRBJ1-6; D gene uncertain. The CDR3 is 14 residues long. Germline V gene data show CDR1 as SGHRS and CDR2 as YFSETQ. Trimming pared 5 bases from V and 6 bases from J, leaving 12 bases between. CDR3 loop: CASRATSGNSPLHF. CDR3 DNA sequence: TGCGCCAGCAGAGCTACCTCGGGTAATTCACCCCTCCACTTT.

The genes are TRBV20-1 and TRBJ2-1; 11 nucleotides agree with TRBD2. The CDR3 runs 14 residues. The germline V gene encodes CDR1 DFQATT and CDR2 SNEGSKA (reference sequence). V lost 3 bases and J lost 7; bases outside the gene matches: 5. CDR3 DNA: TGCAGTGCTAGTCTAGCGGGAGGAGGAAATGAGCAGTTCTTC. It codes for CSASLAGGGNEQFF.

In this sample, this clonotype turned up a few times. The DNA of the CDR3 is TGTGCCAGCAGTTCCAGGGGCTTGAATTCACCCCTCCACTTT. Its translation: CASSSRGLNSPLHF. This chain links TRBV12-3 or TRBV12-4 with TRBJ1-6, with D perhaps TRBD1 (6 bases). V was clipped by 4 bases and J by 7 bases, with 11 bases between them. This CDR3 contains 14 residues.

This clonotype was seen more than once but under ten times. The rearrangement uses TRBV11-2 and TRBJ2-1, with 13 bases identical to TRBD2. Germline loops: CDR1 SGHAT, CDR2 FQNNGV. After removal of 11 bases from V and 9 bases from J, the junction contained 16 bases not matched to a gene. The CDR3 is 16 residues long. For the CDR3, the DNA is TGTGCCCCCAGCTCGGCTACTAGCGGGGGGGCGATTGAGCAGTTCTTC. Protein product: CAPSSATSGGAIEQFF.

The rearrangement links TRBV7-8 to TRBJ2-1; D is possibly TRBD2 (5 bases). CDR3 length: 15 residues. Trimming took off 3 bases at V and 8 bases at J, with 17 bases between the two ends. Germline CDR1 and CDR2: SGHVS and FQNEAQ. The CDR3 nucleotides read TGTGCCAGCAGCTTCCGGGCCTCGGGGTGGGATGAGCAGTTCTTC. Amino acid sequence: CASSFRASGWDEQFF.

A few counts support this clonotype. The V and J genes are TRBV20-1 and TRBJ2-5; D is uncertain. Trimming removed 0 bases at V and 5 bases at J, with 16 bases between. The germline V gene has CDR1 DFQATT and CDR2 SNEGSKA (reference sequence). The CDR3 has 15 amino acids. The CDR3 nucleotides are TGCAGTGCTAGAGATCGGTTAGGGAATGGGGAGACCCAGTACTTC. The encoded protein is CSARDRLGNGETQYF.

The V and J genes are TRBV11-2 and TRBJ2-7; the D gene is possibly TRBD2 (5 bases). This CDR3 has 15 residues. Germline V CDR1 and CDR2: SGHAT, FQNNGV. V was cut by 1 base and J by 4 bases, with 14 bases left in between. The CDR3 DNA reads TGTGCCAGCAGCTTAGCCGGGAACCGGCAGTACGAGCAGTACTTC. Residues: CASSLAGNRQYEQYF.

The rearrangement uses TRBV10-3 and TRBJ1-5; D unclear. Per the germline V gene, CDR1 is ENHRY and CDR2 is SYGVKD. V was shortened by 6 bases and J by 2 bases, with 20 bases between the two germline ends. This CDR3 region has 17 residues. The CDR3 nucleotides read TGTGCCATCAGCCACCACTTGCGGGTCGGGGGCAATCAGCCCCAGCATTTT. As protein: CAISHHLRVGGNQPQHF.

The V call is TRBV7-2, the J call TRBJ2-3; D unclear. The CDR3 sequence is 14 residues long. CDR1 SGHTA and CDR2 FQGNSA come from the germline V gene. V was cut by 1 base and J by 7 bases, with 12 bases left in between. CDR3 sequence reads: CASSLGPDWNTQYF. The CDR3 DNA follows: TGTGCCAGCAGCTTAGGTCCCGATTGGAATACGCAGTATTTT.

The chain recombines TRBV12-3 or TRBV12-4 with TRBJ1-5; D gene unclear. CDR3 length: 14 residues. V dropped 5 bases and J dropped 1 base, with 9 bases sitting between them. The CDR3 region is CASSPEYSNQPQHF. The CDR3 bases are TGTGCCAGCAGTCCAGAATACAGCAATCAGCCCCAGCATTTT.